These 6 T cell receptor beta chains were sequenced from one sample in a study of cytomegalovirus exposure and HLA in healthy donors. Vbeta (60) and Jbeta (13) primers were used in the PCR. Repertoires were generated with immunoSEQ multiplex PCR, while TCRdb's copy carries only in-frame clones and drops some. This table has 190,000 or so clones, around 79% appearing once. Sequenced: PBMCs. These TCRs come from a girl between 5 and 17 years old in good health and CMV-seropositive.

The chain is built from TRBV11-2 and TRBJ2-7; D gene unclear. Germline-derived CDR1 and CDR2 are SGHAT and FQNNGV. V was cut by 9 bases and J by 6 bases, with 18 bases left in between. The CDR3 is 13 residues long. The CDR3 sequence is CASKQVIPFEQYF. Written as DNA, the CDR3 is TGTGCCAGTAAGCAGGTTATACCCTTCGAGCAGTACTTC.

V is TRBV9 and J is TRBJ2-5, with 9 bases fitting TRBD2. In germline, CDR1 is SGDLS, CDR2 YYNGEE. The CDR3 has 14 amino acids. V shed 0 bases, J shed 5 bases, and the junction held 2 bases outside the gene matches. The CDR3 sequence is CASSVDAGGETQYF. The CDR3 nucleotides are TGTGCCAGCAGCGTAGACGCGGGGGGGGAGACCCAGTACTTC.

The CDR3 protein is CASSLASGARGTDTQYF. The CDR3 DNA reads as TGCGCCAGCAGCTTGGCATCAGGGGCGAGAGGCACAGATACGCAGTATTTT. The chain links TRBV5-1 to TRBJ2-3; possible D gene TRBD1, 6 bases. The CDR3 has 17 residues. Germline V lookup: CDR1 SGHRS, CDR2 YFSETQ. V dropped 0 bases and J dropped 1 base, with 15 bases sitting between them.

In this sample, this clone turned up once. The chain links TRBV29-1 to TRBJ2-3; D may be TRBD1 (5 bases). V dropped 6 bases and J dropped 2 bases, with 12 bases sitting between them. The CDR3 has 13 residues. The germline gives CDR1 SQVTM, CDR2 ANQGSEA. This chain's CDR3 is CSVARTNTDTQYF. The CDR3 DNA is TGCAGCGTGGCGAGGACAAACACAGATACGCAGTATTTT.

The gene calls are TRBV2 and TRBJ1-3, with TRBD1 matching 7 bases. CDR1 is SNHLY, CDR2 FYNNEI, per germline. CDR3 length: 14 residues. Unmatched junction bases numbered 2, after V lost 4 bases and J lost 2 bases. CDR3 coding DNA: TGTGCCAGCAGTGGACAGGGCCCTGGAAACACCATATATTTT. It is translated as CASSGQGPGNTIYF.

The rearrangement joins TRBV7-9 to TRBJ2-2; D might be TRBD2 (5 bases). Germline V gives CDR1 SEHNR, CDR2 FQNEAQ (reference sequence). Trimming left V 5 bases short and J 1 base short, with 14 bases between. The CDR3 loop spans 16 amino acids. CDR3 in amino acids: CASSPRRAGNTGELFF. CDR3 bases: TGTGCCAGCAGCCCCCGTCGGGCGGGGAACACCGGGGAGCTGTTTTTT.